Listed here are 8 T cell receptor beta chains from one sample, sequenced in a study of blood T cell repertoires in COVID-19. Some clones are missing from TCRdb's copy, which holds only in-frame ones; the method was immunoSEQ multiplex PCR. The table has some 83,000 clones, about four fifths seen once. Sequenced input: peripheral blood. The receptors stem from a man aged 50 to 60 with acute or convalescent COVID-19.

The chain employs TRBV18 and TRBJ1-4, with D possibly being TRBD1 (6 bases). Germline loops: CDR1 KGHSH, CDR2 LQKENI. CDR3 length: 14 amino acids. The germline V and J ends were trimmed by 1 base and 7 bases, with 10 bases remaining between them. CDR3 DNA: TGTGCCAGCTCACCACAACAGGGTGGTGAAAAACTGTTTTTT. Protein: CASSPQQGGEKLFF.

This sequence joins TRBV28 and TRBJ2-7; possibly TRBD2 for D (6 bases). V lost 5 bases and J 3 bases, leaving 14 bases between the germline ends. Germline V gene lookup returns CDR1 MDHEN and CDR2 SYDVKM. CDR3 length: 14 residues. CDR3 sequence (DNA): TGTGCCAGCAGTCGCCCCGGAGGGTTCTACGAGCAGTACTTC. Translated: CASSRPGGFYEQYF. Combining the CDR3 with reference TRBV28 and TRBJ2-7 gives the whole variable domain DVKVTQSSRYLVKRTGEKVFLECVQDMDHENMFWYRQDPGLGLRLIYFSYDVKMKEKGDIPEGYSVSREKKERFSLILESASTNQTSMYLCASSRPGGFYEQYFGPGTRLTVT.

The chain carries TRBV3-1 (or the pseudogene TRBV3-2) and TRBJ1-5, with D unclear. V shed 3 bases and J shed 4 bases, with 10 bases lying between them. From germline, CDR1 is LGHDT and CDR2 YNNKEL (reference sequence). There are 14 residues in the CDR3. As DNA, the CDR3 is TGTGCCAGCAGCCAGCAGACACTGAATCAGCCCCAGCATTTT. It yields the protein CASSQQTLNQPQHF.

This clone was counted once. The CDR3: CASSHRTGSTDTQYF. The CDR3 coding sequence is TGTGCCAGCAGCCACCGGACAGGGTCAACAGATACGCAGTATTTT. The genes are TRBV3-1 (or the pseudogene TRBV3-2) and TRBJ2-3, with TRBD1 matching 8 bases. V gave up 3 bases and J gave up 3 bases; unmatched junction bases: 5. From germline, CDR1 is LGHDT and CDR2 YNNKEL (reference sequence). The length of the CDR3 is 15 residues.

This rearrangement joins TRBV6-5 to TRBJ1-6; TRBD1 matches at 7 bases. This CDR3 has 14 residues. Germline-derived CDR1 and CDR2 are MNHEY and SVGAGI. V shed 1 base and J 7 bases; nucleotides not matched to a gene: 1. In nucleotides, the CDR3 is TGTGCCAGCAGTTACTTACAGGGGAATTCACCCCTCCACTTT. It encodes CASSYLQGNSPLHF.

J is TRBJ1-4 and V is TRBV6-6; a possible D gene is TRBD1 (5 bases). Germline-derived CDR1 and CDR2 are MNHNY and SVGAGI (reference sequence). This CDR3 is 14 amino acids long. V gave up 2 bases and J gave up 8 bases, with 12 bases separating them. The CDR3 loop is CASSYRGGFEKLFF. CDR3 sequence (DNA): TGTGCCAGCAGTTACCGGGGGGGGTTCGAAAAACTGTTTTTT.

This clone was detected a few times. The chain has TRBV5-1 and TRBJ2-7; the match to TRBD1 covers 8 bases. The CDR3 totals 14 residues. V was pared by 6 bases and J by 5 bases, with 10 bases of the junction left unmatched. Germline V gives CDR1 SGHRS, CDR2 YFSETQ. This CDR3 is CASNGMTGANEQYF. CDR3 DNA: TGCGCCAGCAACGGAATGACAGGGGCCAACGAGCAGTACTTC.

The table lists this clone with a few counts. V and J are TRBV11-3 and TRBJ2-1; D unclear. V gave up 0 bases and J gave up 6 bases, with 3 bases separating them. Germline CDR1 reads SGHNT; CDR2 reads YENEEA. CDR3 size: 12 residues. CDR3 protein: CASSLDSNEQFF. In nucleotides, the CDR3 is TGTGCCAGCAGCTTAGATAGCAATGAGCAGTTCTTC.